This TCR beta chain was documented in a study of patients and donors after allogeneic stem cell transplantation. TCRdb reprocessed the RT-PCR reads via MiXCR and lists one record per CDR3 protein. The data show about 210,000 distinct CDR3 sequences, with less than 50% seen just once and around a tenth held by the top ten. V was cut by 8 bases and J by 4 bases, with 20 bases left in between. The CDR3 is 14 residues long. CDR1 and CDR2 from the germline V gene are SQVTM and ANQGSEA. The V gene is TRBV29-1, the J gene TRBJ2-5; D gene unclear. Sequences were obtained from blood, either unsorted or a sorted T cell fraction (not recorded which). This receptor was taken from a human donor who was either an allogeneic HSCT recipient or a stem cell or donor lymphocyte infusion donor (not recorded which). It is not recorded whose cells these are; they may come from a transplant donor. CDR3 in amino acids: CSLSHWADPETQYF. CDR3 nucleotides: TGCAGCCTCTCCCATTGGGCAGACCCAGAGACCCAGTACTTC.